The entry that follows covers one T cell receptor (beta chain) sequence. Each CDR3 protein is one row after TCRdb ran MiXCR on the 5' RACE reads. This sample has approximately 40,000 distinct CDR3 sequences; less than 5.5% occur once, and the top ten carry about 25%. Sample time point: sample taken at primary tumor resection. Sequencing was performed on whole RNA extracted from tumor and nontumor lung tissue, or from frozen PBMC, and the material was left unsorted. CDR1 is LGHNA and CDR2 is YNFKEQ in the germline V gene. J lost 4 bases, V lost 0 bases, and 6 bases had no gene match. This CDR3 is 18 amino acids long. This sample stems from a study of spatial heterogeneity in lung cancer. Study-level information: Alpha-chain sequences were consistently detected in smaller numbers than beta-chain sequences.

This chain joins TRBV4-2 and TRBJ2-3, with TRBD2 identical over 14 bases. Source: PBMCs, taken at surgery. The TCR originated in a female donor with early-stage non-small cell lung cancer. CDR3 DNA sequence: TGTGCCAGCAGCCAAGATTTTTCGACTAGCGGGGGGGCAGATACGCAGTATTTT. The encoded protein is CASSQDFSTSGGADTQYF.